The 32 T cell receptor beta chains below come from one sample, sequenced in a study of regulatory T cells in long-lasting Graves disease. Investigators prepared the TCR beta libraries by applying iRepertoire HTBI primers and Arm-PCR of CDR3 regions. TCRdb recomputed calls from the multiplex PCR reads with MiXCR, one row per CDR3 protein. The data show 430,000 or so distinct CDR3 sequences, 21% seen once. The time point was: persistent/refractory GD, antithyroid drugs over 5 years with positive TRAb. PBMC-extracted RNA yielded the TCR library. This specimen was peripheral blood mononuclear cells (PBMCs), taken when the disease was refractory, from a patient treated with antithyroid drugs. Every receptor here comes from a female donor with Graves disease.

This clonotype has just a few counts. This chain joins TRBV2 and TRBJ2-6; D may be TRBD2 (5 bases). Germline CDR1 SNHLY, CDR2 FYNNEI. The germline V and J ends were trimmed by 8 bases and 0 bases, with 11 bases remaining between them. The CDR3 is 15 residues long. In nucleotides, the CDR3 is TGTGCCAGCGGGAGTCCAAACTCTGGGGCCAACGTCCTGACTTTC. As protein: CASGSPNSGANVLTF.

This clonotype was counted many times. The V and J genes are TRBV6-1 and TRBJ2-7; 7 nucleotides line up with TRBD1. With 9 bases clipped from V and 3 bases from J, the junction kept 11 bases outside the gene matches. Germline V gives CDR1 MNHNS, CDR2 SASEGT. The CDR3 runs 14 residues. The CDR3 DNA follows: TGTGCCAGTTTGTTGGGACAGAGCTTCTACGAGCAGTACTTC. Its protein product is CASLLGQSFYEQYF.

This clonotype has more than one count but fewer than ten. The rearrangement links TRBV10-2 to TRBJ2-4; D is tentatively TRBD1 or TRBD2 (5 bases each). The length of the CDR3 is 15 residues. V was pared by 3 bases and J by 2 bases, with 11 bases between. Germline values: CDR1 WSHSY, CDR2 SAAADI. CDR3 in DNA: TGCGCCAGCAGTGATTGGGGGAGTACCAAAAACATTCAGTACTTC. Translating gives CASSDWGSTKNIQYF.

This clonotype was recorded a few times. This chain joins TRBV15 and TRBJ2-7; D is perhaps TRBD2 (6 bases). The germline V gene has CDR1 LNHNV and CDR2 YYDKDF (reference sequence). The CDR3 is made up of 17 amino acids. The V end lost 3 bases, the J end lost 0 bases, and 18 bases lay between the germline ends. CDR3 nucleotides: TGTGCCACCAGCAGGCTCCCTCCGGAGGGACTCTCCTACGAGCAGTACTTC. As protein: CATSRLPPEGLSYEQYF. Supplemented by reference TRBV15 and TRBJ2-7, the full variable domain reads DAMVIQNPRYQVTQFGKPVTLSCSQTLNHNVMYWYQQKSSQAPKLLFHYYDKDFNNEADTPDNFQSRRPNTSFCFLDIRSPGLGDTAMYLCATSRLPPEGLSYEQYFGPGTRLTVT.

This clonotype was observed at least ten times. The chain couples TRBV2 to TRBJ1-3, with D perhaps TRBD1 (5 bases). Germline values: CDR1 SNHLY, CDR2 FYNNEI. This CDR3 comprises 14 residues. Trimming took off 8 bases at V and 2 bases at J, with 13 bases between the two ends. In nucleotides, the CDR3 is TGTGCCAGCGCTATGGTGGGGCCTGGAAACACCATATATTTT. It encodes CASAMVGPGNTIYF. Together with reference TRBV2 and TRBJ1-3, the CDR3 gives the full variable domain: EPEVTQTPSHQVTQMGQEVILRCVPISNHLYFYWYRQILGQKVEFLVSFYNNEISEKSEIFDDQFSVERPDGSNFTLKIRSTKLEDSAMYFCASAMVGPGNTIYFGEGSWLTVV.

This clonotype has just a few counts. This rearrangement joins TRBV11-1 to TRBJ1-6; perhaps TRBD1 as D (5 bases). Germline V lookup: CDR1 SGHAT, CDR2 FQDESV (reference sequence). The CDR3 runs to 16 residues. Trimming pared 3 bases from V and 6 bases from J, leaving 15 bases between. The CDR3 sequence is CASSLDGHWSNSPLHF. The DNA for the CDR3 is TGTGCCAGCAGCTTGGACGGACACTGGAGTAATTCACCCCTCCACTTT.

The table lists this clonotype with many counts. The CDR3 is CASSLEFRGFGNIQYF. The CDR3 DNA follows: TGTGCCAGCAGCTTAGAGTTTAGGGGGTTTGGAAACATTCAGTACTTC. The chain links TRBV11-2 to TRBJ2-4; TRBD1 might be the D (6 bases). The CDR3 runs 16 residues. Trimming cost V 0 bases and J 6 bases, with 15 bases left between them. Germline V gene data show CDR1 as SGHAT and CDR2 as FQNNGV.

Of note for this clonotype: Being one base from a much bigger clone, this may be a read error. The chain is built from TRBV6-1 and TRBJ2-7; tentatively, D is TRBD2 (5 bases). CDR1 and CDR2 (germline): MNHNS, SASEGT. CDR3 length equals 13 residues. CDR3 amino acids: CASSRKGDYEQHF. CDR3 in DNA: TGTGCCAGCAGCAGAAAAGGAGACTACGAGCAGCACTTC.

V usage is TRBV9 and J usage is TRBJ2-7, with unresolved D. Germline V gives CDR1 SGDLS, CDR2 YYNGEE. The CDR3 length is 14 residues. V was shortened by 0 bases and J by 0 bases, with 7 bases between the two germline ends. The CDR3 bases are TGTGCCAGCAGCGTAGGCTCCGACTCCTACGAGCAGTACTTC. This gives the protein CASSVGSDSYEQYF.

This clonotype showed up just a few times. The chain recombines TRBV19 with TRBJ2-5, with D maybe TRBD2 (5 bases). This CDR3 is built from 15 residues. V was pared by 0 bases and J by 5 bases, with 13 bases between. Germline CDR1 LNHDA, CDR2 SQIVND (reference sequence). DNA for the CDR3: TGTGCCAGTAGTATAGAAGGGCAAGGCGGGGAGACCCAGTACTTC. Translation gives CASSIEGQGGETQYF.

A word on this clonotype: A read error is possible here, since a much larger clone lies one base away. This chain connects TRBV27 to TRBJ1-5; 9 bases are a match to TRBD1. This CDR3 is built from 14 residues. Germline CDR1 and CDR2: MNHEY and SMNVEV (reference sequence). J was trimmed by 7 bases and V by 4 bases; bases with no gene match: 5. This CDR3 reads CASSYGTGLQPQHF. Here the CDR3 DNA reads TGTGCCAGCAGTTACGGGACAGGGCTCCAGCCCCAGCATTTT.

On this clonotype itself: A much larger clone differs from this one at a single base, so this may be a read error. The chain combines TRBV2 with TRBJ2-7; 7 nucleotides align to TRBD2. This CDR3 comprises 16 residues. V was clipped by 6 bases and J by 2 bases; unmatched bases: 13. The germline V gene has CDR1 SNHLY and CDR2 FYNNEI. The CDR3 coding sequence is TGTGCCAGCAGACACCCATCCCTAGCGGAGCCCTACGAGCAGTACTTC. Protein: CASRHPSLAEPYEQYF.

This clonotype was seen a handful of times. The rearrangement links TRBV30 to TRBJ1-1; no clear D gene. The CDR3 is made up of 13 amino acids. Trimming stripped 2 bases from V and 5 bases from J, with 12 bases between. The germline V gene encodes CDR1 GTSNPN and CDR2 SVGIG (reference sequence). CDR3 nucleotides: TGTGCCTGGAGTCCTGGCGTAGGAACTGAAGCTTTCTTT. Translating gives CAWSPGVGTEAFF.

The chain has TRBV4-1 and TRBJ2-3; TRBD1 aligns across 7 bases. Unmatched junction bases numbered 8, after V lost 2 bases and J lost 6 bases. The CDR3 loop spans 15 amino acids. Germline CDR1 and CDR2: MGHRA and YSYEKL. CDR3 protein: CASSQPKTGTDTQYF. CDR3 bases: TGCGCCAGCAGCCAACCTAAGACAGGGACCGATACGCAGTATTTT.

This clonotype was recorded at least ten times. The V gene is TRBV20-1, the J gene TRBJ2-2; D may be TRBD1 or TRBD2 (5 bases each). Trimming removed 3 bases from V and 6 bases from J, with 8 bases in between. Germline CDR1 and CDR2: DFQATT and SNEGSKA (reference sequence). The CDR3 has 12 amino acids. The CDR3 DNA sequence: TGCAGTGCTAGTGGGGGACCCGGGGAGCTGTTTTTT. Its translation: CSASGGPGELFF.

The rearrangement links TRBV4-1 to TRBJ2-2; D is unclear. V dropped 3 bases and J dropped 0 bases, with 5 bases sitting between them. Germline V lookup: CDR1 MGHRA, CDR2 YSYEKL. CDR3 length: 14 residues. The CDR3 DNA follows: TGCGCCAGCAGCCAGTTCCCGAACACCGGGGAGCTGTTTTTT. Translated: CASSQFPNTGELFF.

At least ten counts were recorded for this clonotype. The V call is TRBV28, the J call TRBJ2-6, with TRBD2 matching over 10 bases. Germline CDR1 reads MDHEN; CDR2 reads SYDVKM. This CDR3 has 17 residues. The V segment lost 5 bases and the J segment 4 bases; nucleotides outside the gene matches: 8. In nucleotides, the CDR3 is TGTGCCAGCAGTCAGCGGGAGGGCCTAGGGGGGGCCAACGTCCTGACTTTC. Translation: CASSQREGLGGANVLTF.

This clonotype was counted at least ten times. J is TRBJ1-1 and V is TRBV27; D remains unclear. V was cut by 8 bases and J by 1 base, with 14 bases left in between. The CDR3 is 14 amino acids. Germline V CDR1 and CDR2: MNHEY, SMNVEV (reference sequence). DNA of the CDR3: TGTGCCAGCGGGGAGAGACGGGGGAACACTGAAGCTTTCTTT. This encodes CASGERRGNTEAFF.

This clonotype was found many times. The V call is TRBV20-1, the J call TRBJ1-1, with D perhaps matching TRBD1 (6 bases). V was trimmed by 6 bases and J by 0 bases, leaving 17 bases between them. Germline CDR1 DFQATT, CDR2 SNEGSKA (reference sequence). The CDR3 runs 15 residues. For the CDR3, the DNA is TGCAGTGCAGAAGACAGGATTAGGGTGAACACTGAAGCTTTCTTT. Residues: CSAEDRIRVNTEAFF.

The genes are TRBV10-3 and TRBJ2-2, with 10 nucleotides matching TRBD2. Germline CDR1 and CDR2: ENHRY and SYGVKD. The trim removed 8 bases at V and 3 bases at J, leaving 3 bases unmatched. CDR3 size: 14 residues. CDR3 in DNA: TGTGCCATCGGCCTAGCGGGAGACACCGGGGAGCTGTTTTTT. Protein sequence: CAIGLAGDTGELFF.

This clonotype was seen a handful of times. This sequence joins TRBV5-1 and TRBJ2-7; 7 nucleotides align to TRBD2. Germline CDR1 SGHRS, CDR2 YFSETQ. CDR3 size: 14 residues. V was pared by 1 base and J by 6 bases, with 7 bases of the junction left unmatched. The CDR3 loop reads CASSLRGSSSEQYF. CDR3 nucleotide sequence: TGCGCCAGCAGCTTGCGCGGGAGTTCGAGCGAGCAGTACTTC.

This clonotype came up a few times. This chain connects TRBV20-1 to TRBJ2-1, with D hard to call. Germline CDR1 DFQATT, CDR2 SNEGSKA (reference sequence). V was cut by 1 base and J by 6 bases, with 7 bases left in between. The CDR3 extends over 12 amino acids. CDR3 nucleotide sequence: TGCAGTGCTAGAGGTCGGTTCAATGAGCAGTTCTTC. It codes for CSARGRFNEQFF.

The rearrangement links TRBV20-1 to TRBJ2-5; 11 positions agree with TRBD2. This CDR3 comprises 16 residues. Germline trimming cut 6 bases from V and 5 bases from J; bases unmatched to any gene: 14. Germline V lookup: CDR1 DFQATT, CDR2 SNEGSKA (reference sequence). The DNA for the CDR3 is TGCAGTGCGAAAGGGACTAGCGGACCCGAGGGGGAGACCCAGTACTTC. It codes for CSAKGTSGPEGETQYF.

The V call is TRBV20-1, the J call TRBJ2-7; TRBD1 is a possible D gene (5 bases). V lost 6 bases to trimming and J lost 0 bases, with 12 bases between them. Germline CDR1 and CDR2: DFQATT and SNEGSKA (reference sequence). The CDR3 contains 13 residues. Written as DNA, the CDR3 is TGCAGTGCGAGACAGCCTGACTCCTACGAGCAGTACTTC. It specifies CSARQPDSYEQYF.

The CDR3 region is CASSQTSGSSYEQYF. CDR3 DNA sequence: TGTGCCAGCAGCCAAACTAGCGGGAGCTCCTACGAGCAGTACTTC. The chain employs TRBV3-1 and TRBJ2-7; 11 nucleotides line up with TRBD2. With 2 bases clipped from V and 0 bases from J, the junction kept 0 bases outside the gene matches. This CDR3 region has 15 residues. Germline CDR1 reads LGHDT; CDR2 reads YNNKEL (reference sequence).

This clonotype was detected only a few times. The chain joins TRBV4-1 to TRBJ2-7; D is perhaps TRBD2 (7 bases). The CDR3 spans 16 residues. Germline lookup yields CDR1 MGHRA and CDR2 YSYEKL. Trimming stripped 4 bases from V and 2 bases from J, with 18 bases between. The CDR3 DNA is TGCGCCAGCAGCCGTCAGGGGTCAAGCGGGGCCTACGAGCAGTACTTC. Its translation: CASSRQGSSGAYEQYF.

This clonotype was observed a few times. The rearrangement links TRBV6-2 or TRBV6-3 to TRBJ1-5, with D possibly TRBD1 on 6 matching bases. The germline V gene has CDR1 MNHEY and CDR2 SVGEGT. The CDR3 covers 16 residues. Trimming removed 9 bases at V and 0 bases at J, with 18 bases between. The CDR3 coding sequence is TGTGCCAGAAGTGGGGGGGCGGGGTATAGCAATCAGCCCCAGCATTTT. This sequence encodes CARSGGAGYSNQPQHF.

In its sample, this clonotype was seen a few times. The rearrangement joins TRBV27 to TRBJ2-5, with D perhaps TRBD1 or TRBD2 (5 bases each). From germline, CDR1 is MNHEY and CDR2 SMNVEV (reference sequence). V was shortened by 5 bases and J by 5 bases, with 12 bases between the two germline ends. This CDR3 has 13 amino acids. As DNA, the CDR3 is TGTGCCAGCAGTCGGTCGTGGGGGGAGACCCAGTACTTC. It encodes CASSRSWGETQYF.

Concerning this clonotype itself: Likely a read error: the CDR3 ends without its conserved phenylalanine or tryptophan. This chain connects TRBV3-1 to TRBJ1-4; tentatively, D is TRBD1 (5 bases). The CDR3 contains 16 residues. Trimming pared 0 bases from V and 10 bases from J, leaving 18 bases between. CDR1 is LGHDT and CDR2 is YNNKEL in the germline V gene (reference sequence). The CDR3 DNA sequence: TGTGCCAGCAGCCAAGAAGGCGGGGCGTTGGTTGGAAAACTGTTTCTT. Amino acids: CASSQEGGALVGKLFL.

This clonotype was counted between two and nine times. The V and J genes are TRBV5-5 and TRBJ2-7; no definite D call. CDR1 SGHKS and CDR2 YYEKEE come from the germline V gene (reference sequence). The V and J ends lost 5 bases and 0 bases respectively, with 15 bases between them. The CDR3 loop spans 15 amino acids. CDR3 in DNA: TGTGCCAGCAGTTTTGGGCCAGGTAGCTCCTACGAGCAGTACTTC. Protein: CASSFGPGSSYEQYF.

There are many counts of this clonotype. CDR3 residues: CASSQDAGEQYF. The CDR3 DNA reads as TGTGCCAGCAGCCAAGACGCGGGCGAGCAGTACTTC. V is TRBV14 and J is TRBJ2-7; tentative D call: TRBD2 (5 bases). V was cut by 0 bases and J by 6 bases, with 6 bases left in between. The CDR3 covers 12 residues. Germline loops: CDR1 SGHDN, CDR2 FVKESK.

V usage is TRBV7-2 and J usage is TRBJ1-3; D remains unclear. The CDR3 runs to 15 residues. The germline CDR1 and CDR2 sequences are SGHTA and FQGNSA. The V gene lost 1 base and the J gene lost 3 bases, with 10 bases spanning the gap. CDR3 coding DNA: TGTGCCAGCAGCTTAGATCTCAGCCGTGGAAACACCATATATTTT. Protein sequence: CASSLDLSRGNTIYF.